A few counts support the clone carrying this T cell receptor (beta chain). CDR1 and CDR2 (germline): MNHNY, SVGAGI (reference sequence). The CDR3 covers 13 residues. Trimming removed 8 bases from V and 6 bases from J; junction bases left unmatched: 8. The entry originates in a study of T cell changes during pregnancy in multiple sclerosis. Here immunoSEQ multiplex PCR was the method, and the copy in TCRdb shows in-frame clones only, minus some. The table records fewer than 50,000 clones, more than 85% of them present only once. The chain is built from TRBV6-6 and TRBJ1-2; the match to TRBD1 covers 8 bases. The sequencing here drew on CD8+ T cells from peripheral blood mononuclear cells, taken in the third trimester of pregnancy. The sequence was collected from a female donor with multiple sclerosis, enrolled in a pregnancy study. CDR3 nucleotides: TGTGCCAGCCAAGTAGGGACAGGAGATGGCTACACCTTC. It yields the protein CASQVGTGDGYTF.